The sequence of this T cell receptor (beta chain) was determined in a study of T cell responses to AZD1222 COVID-19 vaccine. Findings and limits, study-wide: There were repertoire samples only from the period after the peak T cell response. Spike-specific TCR depth and breadth grew after two AZD1222 doses. There were mostly white British donors and more females than males, and clonal diversity was possibly underestimated. The study identified only a handful of AZD1222 recipients as seropositive at baseline.

TCRdb keeps only in-frame clones here, not all; method: immunoSEQ multiplex PCR. The sample has about 190,000 clones; approximately 91% are singletons. To note about this clone: Its matching antigen is unknown.

V was clipped by 4 bases and J by 2 bases; unmatched bases: 2. CDR3 length: 16 residues. CDR1 and CDR2 from the germline V gene are MGHDK and SYGVNS. The chain links TRBV25-1 to TRBJ2-2; 12 bases match TRBD1. The TCR sequence derives from an adult in good health. Sequencing was performed on peripheral blood, taken on day 0 of AZD1222 vaccination. The CDR3 reads CASSAGTGGNTGELFF. The CDR3 DNA follows: TGTGCCAGCAGTGCCGGGACAGGGGGCAACACCGGGGAGCTGTTTTTT.